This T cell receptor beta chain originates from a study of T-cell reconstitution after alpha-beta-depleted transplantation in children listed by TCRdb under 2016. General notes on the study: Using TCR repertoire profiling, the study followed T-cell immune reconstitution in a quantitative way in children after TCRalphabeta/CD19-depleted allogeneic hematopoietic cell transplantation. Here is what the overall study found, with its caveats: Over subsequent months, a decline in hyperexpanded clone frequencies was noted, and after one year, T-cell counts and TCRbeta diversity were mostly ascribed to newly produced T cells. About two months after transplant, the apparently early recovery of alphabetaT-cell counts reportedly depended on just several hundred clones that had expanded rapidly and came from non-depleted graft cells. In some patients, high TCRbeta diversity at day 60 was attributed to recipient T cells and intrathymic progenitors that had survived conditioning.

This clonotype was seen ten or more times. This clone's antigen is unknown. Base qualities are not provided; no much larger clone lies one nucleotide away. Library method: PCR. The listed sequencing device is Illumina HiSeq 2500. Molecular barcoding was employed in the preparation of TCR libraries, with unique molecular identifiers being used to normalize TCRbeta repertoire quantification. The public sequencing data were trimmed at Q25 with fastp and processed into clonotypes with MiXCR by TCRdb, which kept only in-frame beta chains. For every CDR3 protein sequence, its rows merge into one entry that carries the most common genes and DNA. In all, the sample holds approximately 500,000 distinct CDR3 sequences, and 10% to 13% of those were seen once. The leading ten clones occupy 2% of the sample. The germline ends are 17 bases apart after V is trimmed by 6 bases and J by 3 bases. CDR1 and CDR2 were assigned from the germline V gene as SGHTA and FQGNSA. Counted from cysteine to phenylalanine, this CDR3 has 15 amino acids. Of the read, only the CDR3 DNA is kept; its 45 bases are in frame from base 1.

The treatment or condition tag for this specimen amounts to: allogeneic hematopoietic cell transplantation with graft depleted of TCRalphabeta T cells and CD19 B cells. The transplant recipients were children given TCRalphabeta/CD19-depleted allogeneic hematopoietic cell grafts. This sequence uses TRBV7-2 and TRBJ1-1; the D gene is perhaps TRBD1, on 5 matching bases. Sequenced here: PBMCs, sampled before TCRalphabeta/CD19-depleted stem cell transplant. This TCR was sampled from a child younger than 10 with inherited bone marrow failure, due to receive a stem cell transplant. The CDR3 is CASSLNRMGYTEAFF. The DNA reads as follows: TGTGCCAGCAGTCTCAACAGGATGGGCTACACTGAAGCTTTCTTT.